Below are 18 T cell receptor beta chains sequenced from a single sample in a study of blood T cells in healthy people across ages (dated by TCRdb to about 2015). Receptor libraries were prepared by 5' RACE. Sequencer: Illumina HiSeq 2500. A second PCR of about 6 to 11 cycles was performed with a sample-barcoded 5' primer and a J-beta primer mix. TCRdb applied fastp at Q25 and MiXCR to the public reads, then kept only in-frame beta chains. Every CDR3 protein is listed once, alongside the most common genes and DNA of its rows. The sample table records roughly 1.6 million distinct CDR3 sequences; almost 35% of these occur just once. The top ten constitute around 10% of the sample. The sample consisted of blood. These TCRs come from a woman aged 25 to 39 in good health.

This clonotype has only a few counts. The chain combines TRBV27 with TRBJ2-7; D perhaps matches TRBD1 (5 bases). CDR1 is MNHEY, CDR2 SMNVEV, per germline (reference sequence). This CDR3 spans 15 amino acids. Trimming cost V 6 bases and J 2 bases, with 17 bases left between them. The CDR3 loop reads CASRVGAGTPYEQYF. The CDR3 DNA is TGTGCCAGCAGAGTAGGGGCAGGTACTCCCTACGAGCAGTACTTC.

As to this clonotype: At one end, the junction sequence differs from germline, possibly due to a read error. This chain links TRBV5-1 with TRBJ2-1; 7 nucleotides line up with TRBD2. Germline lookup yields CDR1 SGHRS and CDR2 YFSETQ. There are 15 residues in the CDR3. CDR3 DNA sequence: TGCGCCAGCAGATCCACCGGGACTAACTACAGTGAGCAGTTCTTC. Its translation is CASRSTGTNYSEQFF.

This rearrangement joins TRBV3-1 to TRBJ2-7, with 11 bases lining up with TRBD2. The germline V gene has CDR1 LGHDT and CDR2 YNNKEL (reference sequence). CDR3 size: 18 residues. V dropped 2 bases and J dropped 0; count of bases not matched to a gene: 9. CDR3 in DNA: TGTGCCAGCAGCCAACGAACTAGCGGGGGCAAAAGCTCCTACGAGCAGTACTTC. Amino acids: CASSQRTSGGKSSYEQYF.

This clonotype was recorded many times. In nucleotides, the CDR3 is TGTGCCAGCAGCTTACATGGACTAGCAACAGATACGCAGTATTTT. Its protein product is CASSLHGLATDTQYF. This rearrangement joins TRBV7-2 to TRBJ2-3; the match to TRBD2 covers 8 bases. With V trimmed by 2 bases and J by 3 bases, 4 bases remained unmatched. CDR1 and CDR2 from the germline V gene are SGHTA and FQGNSA. The CDR3 runs to 15 residues.

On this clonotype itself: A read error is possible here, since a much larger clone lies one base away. The DNA for the CDR3 is TGCGCCAGCAGCCAAGATGGGAGCGGGGGGGATGAGACCCAGTACTTC. Amino acids: CASSQDGSGGDETQYF. This chain links TRBV4-1 with TRBJ2-5, with 10 nucleotides matching TRBD2. V lost 0 bases and J lost 5; bases outside the gene matches: 6. The CDR3 consists of 16 residues. Germline assignment: CDR1 MGHRA and CDR2 YSYEKL.

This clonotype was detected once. CDR3 in amino acids: CASSPRWLAGGHGEQFF. DNA for the CDR3: TGCGCCAGCAGCCCTCGATGGCTAGCGGGGGGGCACGGTGAGCAGTTCTTC. The chain recombines TRBV5-1 with TRBJ2-1; TRBD2 matches 12 bases. Germline CDR1 and CDR2: SGHRS and YFSETQ. Trimming removed 4 bases from V and 9 bases from J; junction bases left unmatched: 14. There are 17 residues in the CDR3. Supplemented by reference TRBV5-1 and TRBJ2-1, the full variable domain reads KAGVTQTPRYLIKTRGQQVTLSCSPISGHRSVSWYQQTPGQGLQFLFEYFSETQRNKGNFPGRFSGRQFSNSRSEMNVSTLELGDSALYLCASSPRWLAGGHGEQFFGPGTRLTVL.

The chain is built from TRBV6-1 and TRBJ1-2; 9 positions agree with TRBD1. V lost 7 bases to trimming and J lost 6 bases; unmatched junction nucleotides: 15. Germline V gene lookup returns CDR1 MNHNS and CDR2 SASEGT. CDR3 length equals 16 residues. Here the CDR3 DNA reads TGTGCCAGCACTGCTCCCTGGGGGGGACAGGGCCATGGCTACACCTTC. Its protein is CASTAPWGGQGHGYTF.

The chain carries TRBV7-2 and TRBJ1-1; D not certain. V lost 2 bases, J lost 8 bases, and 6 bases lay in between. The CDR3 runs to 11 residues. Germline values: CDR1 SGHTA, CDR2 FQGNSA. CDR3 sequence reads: CASSLQVEAFF. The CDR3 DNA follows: TGTGCCAGCAGCTTACAAGTAGAAGCTTTCTTT.

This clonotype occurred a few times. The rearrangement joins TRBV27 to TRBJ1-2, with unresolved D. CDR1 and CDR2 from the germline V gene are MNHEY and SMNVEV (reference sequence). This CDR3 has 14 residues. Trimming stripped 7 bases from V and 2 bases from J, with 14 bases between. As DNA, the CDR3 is TGTGCCAGCACCAATAAACCAGCGAACTATGGCTACACCTTC. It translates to CASTNKPANYGYTF.

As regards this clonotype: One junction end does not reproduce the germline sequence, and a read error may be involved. The CDR3 DNA follows: TGTGTCAGCAGCCACCCTACTCAACTAGCGGGAGTTATCAATGAGCAGTTCTTC. Translating it yields CVSSHPTQLAGVINEQFF. The chain couples TRBV6-2 or TRBV6-3 to TRBJ2-1; 11 bases map to TRBD2. This CDR3 region has 18 residues. CDR1 is MNHEY and CDR2 is SVGEGT in the germline V gene.

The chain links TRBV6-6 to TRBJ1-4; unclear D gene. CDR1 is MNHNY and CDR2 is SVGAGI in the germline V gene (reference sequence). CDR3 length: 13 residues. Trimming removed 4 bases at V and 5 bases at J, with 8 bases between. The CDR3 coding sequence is TGTGCCAGCAGTTGGCGGGAGAATGAAAAACTGTTTTTT. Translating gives CASSWRENEKLFF.

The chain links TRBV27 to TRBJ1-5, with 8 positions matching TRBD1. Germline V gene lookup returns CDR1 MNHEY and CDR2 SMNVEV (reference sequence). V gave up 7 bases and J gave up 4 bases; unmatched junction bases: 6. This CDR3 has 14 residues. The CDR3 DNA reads TGTGCCAGCACGACTACAGGGGGTAATCAGCCCCAGCATTTT. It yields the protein CASTTTGGNQPQHF.

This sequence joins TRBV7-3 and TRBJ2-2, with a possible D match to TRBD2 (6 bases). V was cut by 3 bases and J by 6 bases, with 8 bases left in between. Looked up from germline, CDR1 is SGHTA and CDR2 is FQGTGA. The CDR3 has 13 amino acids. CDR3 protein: CASSFTSSGELFF. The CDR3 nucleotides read TGTGCCAGCAGCTTCACTAGCTCCGGGGAGCTGTTTTTT.

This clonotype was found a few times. The CDR3 region is CASSELHGGNYGYTF. The CDR3 nucleotides are TGTGCCAGCAGTGAATTACACGGCGGTAACTATGGCTACACCTTC. V usage is TRBV6-1 and J usage is TRBJ1-2; D remains unclear. CDR3 length: 15 residues. The germline V gene has CDR1 MNHNS and CDR2 SASEGT. Between the trimmed V and J ends, which lost 2 bases and 1 base, there was a span of 11 bases.

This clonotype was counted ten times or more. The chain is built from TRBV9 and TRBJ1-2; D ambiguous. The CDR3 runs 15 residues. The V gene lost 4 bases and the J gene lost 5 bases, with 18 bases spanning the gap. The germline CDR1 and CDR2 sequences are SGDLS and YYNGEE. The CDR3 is CASSPTGRENYGYTF. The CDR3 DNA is TGTGCCAGCAGCCCCACCGGCAGAGAAAATTATGGCTACACCTTC.

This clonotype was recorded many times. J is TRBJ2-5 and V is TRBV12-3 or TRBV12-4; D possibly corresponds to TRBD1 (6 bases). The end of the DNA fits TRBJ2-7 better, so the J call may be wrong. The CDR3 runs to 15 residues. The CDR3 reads CASSLVDRPSGEQYF. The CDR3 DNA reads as TGTGCCAGCAGTTTAGTCGACAGGCCCTCGGGCGAGCAGTACTTC.

The CDR3 loop reads CASSYDGSGGYTF. The CDR3 nucleotides are TGTGCCAGCAGTTACGATGGGTCGGGCGGCTACACCTTC. The gene calls are TRBV6-5 and TRBJ1-2; unclear D gene. The germline V gene encodes CDR1 MNHEY and CDR2 SVGAGI. V was clipped by 2 bases and J by 8 bases, with 12 bases between them. The CDR3 contains 13 residues.

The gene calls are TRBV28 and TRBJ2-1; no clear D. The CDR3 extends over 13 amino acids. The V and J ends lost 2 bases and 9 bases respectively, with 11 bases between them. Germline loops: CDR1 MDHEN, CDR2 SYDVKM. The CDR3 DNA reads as TGTGCCAGCAGTTTAATAGCTCGTGGTGAGCAGTTCTTC. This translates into CASSLIARGEQFF.